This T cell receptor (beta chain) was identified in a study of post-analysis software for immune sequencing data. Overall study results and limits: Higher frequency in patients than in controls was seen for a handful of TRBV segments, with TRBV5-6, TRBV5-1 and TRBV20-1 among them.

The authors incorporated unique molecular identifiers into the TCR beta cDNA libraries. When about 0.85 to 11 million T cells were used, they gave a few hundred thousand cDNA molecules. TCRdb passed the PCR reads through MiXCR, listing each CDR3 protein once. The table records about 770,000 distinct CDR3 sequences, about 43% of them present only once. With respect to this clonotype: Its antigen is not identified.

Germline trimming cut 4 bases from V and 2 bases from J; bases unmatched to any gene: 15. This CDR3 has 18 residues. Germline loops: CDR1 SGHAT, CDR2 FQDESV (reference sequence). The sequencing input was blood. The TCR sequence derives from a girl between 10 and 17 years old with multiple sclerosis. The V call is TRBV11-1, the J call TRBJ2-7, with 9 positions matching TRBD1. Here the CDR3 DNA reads TGTGCCAGCAGCTCAGCGGGACAGGGATGGTTAGCCGCCTACGAGCAGTACTTC. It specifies CASSSAGQGWLAAYEQYF. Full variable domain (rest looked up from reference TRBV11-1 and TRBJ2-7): EAEVAQSPRYKITEKSQAVAFWCDPISGHATLYWYRQILGQGPELLVQFQDESVVDDSQLPKDRFSAERLKGVDSTLKIQPAELGDSAMYLCASSSAGQGWLAAYEQYFGPGTRLTVT.